The present TCR beta chain was sequenced within a study of response to subunit inactivated influenza vaccine. Points from the study as a whole: New T cells are recruited in small numbers by each seasonal influenza vaccination, according to the authors' suggestion.

Germline V gene lookup returns CDR1 SQVTM and CDR2 ANQGSEA. CDR3 length equals 16 residues. Deletions cut 1 base from V and 5 bases from J, with 19 bases between. Regarding this clonotype: Its antigen is undetermined.

TCRdb fed the RT-PCR reads into MiXCR, producing one record per CDR3 protein. The sample has around 580,000 distinct CDR3 sequences; around 11% are singletons. The chain joins TRBV29-1 to TRBJ2-3, with D hard to call. The source of this sequence is a man between 45 and 60 years old who received an inactivated influenza vaccine. This specimen was PBMCs from blood, taken on the day of vaccination. CDR3 protein: CSVEVILETQGDTQYF. CDR3 DNA: TGCAGCGTTGAAGTGATCCTCGAGACTCAAGGAGATACGCAGTATTTT.